The 21 T cell receptor beta chains below all came from one sample that was sequenced in a study of blood T cell repertoires in COVID-19. TCRdb keeps only in-frame clones here, not all; method: immunoSEQ multiplex PCR. Of 250,000 or so clones listed, roughly 77% were seen once; the top ten hold about 3.5%. Sequencing was done on a sample of peripheral blood. The receptors were gathered from a woman older than 75 with acute or convalescent COVID-19.

The chain carries TRBV19 and TRBJ2-1; 10 nucleotides match TRBD1. Germline V lookup: CDR1 LNHDA, CDR2 SQIVND (reference sequence). V lost 5 bases, J lost 2 bases, and 3 bases stayed unmatched. The CDR3 covers 15 residues. The chain's CDR3 is CASSRDRGPYNEQFF. DNA of the CDR3: TGTGCCAGTAGTCGGGACAGGGGTCCCTACAATGAGCAGTTCTTC.

V and J are TRBV7-2 and TRBJ1-1, with 8 bases fitting TRBD1. The J segment lost 6 bases and the V segment lost 4 bases, leaving 4 bases of the junction unmatched. CDR1 and CDR2 from the germline V gene are SGHTA and FQGNSA. The CDR3 length is 13 residues. This chain's CDR3 is CASSSQQGAEAFF. In DNA form, the CDR3 reads TGTGCCAGCAGCTCGCAACAGGGGGCTGAAGCTTTCTTT.

The genes are TRBV5-4 and TRBJ2-5; a weak D match, TRBD2 (6 bases). CDR1 is SGHNT, CDR2 YYREEE, per germline (reference sequence). The CDR3 extends over 14 amino acids. The germline V and J ends were trimmed by 0 bases and 4 bases, with 10 bases remaining between them. The CDR3 DNA reads TGTGCCAGCAGCTTGGGGGCGGGGTCAGAGACCCAGTACTTC. It translates to CASSLGAGSETQYF.

This rearrangement joins TRBV7-9 to TRBJ2-5; 9 bases are a match to TRBD2. This CDR3 is 16 amino acids long. V shed 2 bases, J shed 2 bases, and the junction held 6 bases outside the gene matches. In germline, CDR1 is SEHNR, CDR2 FQNEAQ (reference sequence). In nucleotides, the CDR3 is TGTGCCAGCAGCTTATATCCTAGCGGGGCACAAGAGACCCAGTACTTC. Encoded protein: CASSLYPSGAQETQYF.

This clone has only a few counts. The gene calls are TRBV9 and TRBJ2-1, with a weak D call TRBD2 (6 bases). The CDR3 loop spans 15 amino acids. Germline loops: CDR1 SGDLS, CDR2 YYNGEE. V was trimmed by 0 bases and J by 5 bases, leaving 12 bases between them. The CDR3 reads CASSVDLASHNEQFF. CDR3 bases: TGTGCCAGCAGCGTAGACCTAGCGTCCCACAATGAGCAGTTCTTC. Looking up the rest from reference TRBV9 and TRBJ2-1 gives the full variable domain: DSGVTQTPKHLITATGQRVTLRCSPRSGDLSVYWYQQSLDQGLQFLIQYYNGEERAKGNILERFSAQQFPDLHSELNLSSLELGDSALYFCASSVDLASHNEQFFGPGTRLTVL.

The chain links TRBV5-1 to TRBJ2-7, with TRBD1 matching 8 bases. This CDR3 spans 13 amino acids. Germline V gene sequence: CDR1 SGHRS, CDR2 YFSETQ. The junction had 9 bases not matched to a gene; V was cut back by 3 bases and J by 10 bases. The CDR3 DNA follows: TGCGCCAGCAGCTGGTCCAACAGGGGGGAACAGTACTTC. Translating it yields CASSWSNRGEQYF.

This rearrangement joins TRBV6-5 to TRBJ2-2, with TRBD1 matching 8 bases. CDR1 and CDR2 (germline): MNHEY, SVGAGI. The CDR3 is made up of 15 amino acids. J lost 0 bases, V lost 4 bases, and 1 base had no gene match. The CDR3 loop reads CASSWDRTNTGELFF. CDR3 in DNA: TGTGCCAGCAGTTGGGACAGGACGAACACCGGGGAGCTGTTTTTT.

V gene TRBV25-1 combines with J gene TRBJ1-1; D is undetermined. Germline assignment: CDR1 MGHDK and CDR2 SYGVNS. V lost 5 bases and J 0 bases, leaving 4 bases between the germline ends. CDR3 size: 12 residues. CDR3 sequence (DNA): TGTGCCAGCAGTCAGGTGAACACTGAAGCTTTCTTT. It encodes CASSQVNTEAFF.

The chain is built from TRBV7-2 and TRBJ1-3, with unresolved D. Germline V lookup: CDR1 SGHTA, CDR2 FQGNSA. The CDR3 length is 14 residues. The V and J ends lost 5 bases and 4 bases respectively, with 12 bases between them. The CDR3 spells CASSPDRRGNTIYF. CDR3 nucleotides: TGTGCCAGCAGCCCGGATAGGAGGGGAAACACCATATATTTT.

The V call is TRBV18, the J call TRBJ1-6; 7 nucleotides match TRBD1. V gave up 3 bases and J gave up 5 bases; unmatched junction bases: 10. Germline CDR1 and CDR2: KGHSH and LQKENI. The CDR3 has 17 amino acids. The CDR3, as DNA: TGTGCCAGCTCACCTCGACAGGGAAGGAATAATAATTCACCCCTCCACTTT. Protein sequence: CASSPRQGRNNNSPLHF.

This chain uses TRBV11-2 with TRBJ1-2; D is possibly TRBD1 (5 bases). This CDR3 is 14 amino acids long. V lost 5 bases and J 7 bases, leaving 17 bases between the germline ends. CDR1 SGHAT and CDR2 FQNNGV come from the germline V gene. The CDR3: CASSLQGTLSGYTF. The CDR3 region has the DNA TGTGCCAGCAGCCTCCAGGGAACCTTAAGTGGCTACACCTTC. Combining the CDR3 with reference TRBV11-2 and TRBJ1-2 gives the whole variable domain EAGVAQSPRYKIIEKRQSVAFWCNPISGHATLYWYQQILGQGPKLLIQFQNNGVVDDSQLPKDRFSAERLKGVDSTLKIQPAKLEDSAVYLCASSLQGTLSGYTFGSGTRLTVV.

This clone appeared many times. The chain uses TRBV29-1 and TRBJ1-2, with D perhaps TRBD1 (5 bases). CDR3 size: 11 residues. CDR1 and CDR2 (germline): SQVTM, ANQGSEA. Trimming pared 6 bases from V and 4 bases from J, leaving 9 bases between. CDR3 sequence: CSVYDSYGYTF. The DNA of the CDR3 is TGCAGCGTCTATGACAGCTATGGCTACACCTTC. Supplemented by reference TRBV29-1 and TRBJ1-2, the full variable domain reads SAVISQKPSRDICQRGTSLTIQCQVDSQVTMMFWYRQQPGQSLTLIATANQGSEATYESGFVIDKFPISRPNLTFSTLTVSNMSPEDSSIYLCSVYDSYGYTFGSGTRLTVV.

This clone has more than one count but fewer than ten. J is TRBJ1-3 and V is TRBV3-1 (or the pseudogene TRBV3-2); 8 bases line up with TRBD1. V lost 3 bases, J lost 3 bases, and 10 bases stayed unmatched. This CDR3 contains 17 residues. Germline loops: CDR1 LGHDT, CDR2 YNNKEL (reference sequence). Here the CDR3 DNA reads TGTGCCAGCAGCCACCCCTTGGACAGGGTTGTTGGAAACACCATATATTTT. Translation: CASSHPLDRVVGNTIYF.

This chain uses TRBV13 with TRBJ2-1, with 12 bases fitting TRBD2. V was pared by 5 bases and J by 7 bases, with 12 bases of the junction left unmatched. CDR1 is PRHDT and CDR2 is FYEKMQ in the germline V gene (reference sequence). The CDR3 extends over 17 amino acids. The chain's CDR3 is CASSPPLGLAGSNEQFF. Written as DNA, the CDR3 is TGTGCCAGCAGCCCCCCCCTGGGACTAGCGGGTTCGAATGAGCAGTTCTTC.

The chain recombines TRBV13 with TRBJ2-7, with D perhaps TRBD2 (6 bases). Germline-derived CDR1 and CDR2 are PRHDT and FYEKMQ (reference sequence). V lost 3 bases to trimming and J lost 4 bases, with 10 bases between them. The CDR3 has 13 amino acids. The DNA for the CDR3 is TGTGCCAGCAGCTTGAAGGAGGGGTACGAGCAGTACTTC. It specifies CASSLKEGYEQYF.

The chain joins TRBV19 to TRBJ1-2, with D perhaps TRBD1 (6 bases). CDR1 is LNHDA and CDR2 is SQIVND in the germline V gene (reference sequence). The V and J ends lost 5 bases and 4 bases respectively, with 17 bases between them. The CDR3 totals 15 residues. The chain's CDR3 is CASSPGQGLVYGYTF. The CDR3 nucleotides are TGTGCCAGTAGTCCCGGGCAGGGGCTAGTCTATGGCTACACCTTC.

This chain uses TRBV19 with TRBJ2-7; 8 bases align to TRBD1. From germline, CDR1 is LNHDA and CDR2 SQIVND (reference sequence). Unmatched junction bases numbered 7, after V lost 4 bases and J lost 2 bases. The CDR3 consists of 15 residues. CDR3 nucleotide sequence: TGTGCCAGTAGTAGCGGACAGGGTCGGACCTACGAGCAGTACTTC. It specifies CASSSGQGRTYEQYF.

The chain has TRBV9 and TRBJ2-3; TRBD2 agrees at 10 bases. The CDR3 runs to 16 residues. V was clipped by 3 bases and J by 9 bases; unmatched bases: 13. The germline V gene encodes CDR1 SGDLS and CDR2 YYNGEE. This CDR3 reads CASSAPPAGGPRTQYF. DNA of the CDR3: TGTGCCAGCAGCGCCCCCCCAGCGGGGGGGCCTCGAACGCAGTATTTT.

J is TRBJ1-2 and V is TRBV19, with 7 bases lining up with TRBD1. V lost 7 bases and J lost 4; bases outside the gene matches: 12. This CDR3 is 15 amino acids long. Germline V lookup: CDR1 LNHDA, CDR2 SQIVND (reference sequence). The CDR3 DNA reads TGTGCCAGTACCACTTACAGGGGAGACGGCTATGGCTACACCTTC. This sequence encodes CASTTYRGDGYGYTF.

The rearrangement uses TRBV6-1 and TRBJ2-2, with a tentative D call TRBD1 (5 bases). The germline gives CDR1 MNHNS, CDR2 SASEGT. The CDR3 length is 14 residues. V was trimmed by 3 bases and J by 1 base, leaving 6 bases between them. In DNA, the CDR3 is TGTGCCAGCAGTGACACAGGGAACACCGGGGAGCTGTTTTTT. Amino acids: CASSDTGNTGELFF.

The chain joins TRBV2 to TRBJ1-1; 8 bases fit TRBD1. With 8 bases clipped from V and 10 bases from J, the junction kept 12 bases outside the gene matches. The germline V gene has CDR1 SNHLY and CDR2 FYNNEI. This CDR3 contains 13 residues. Here the CDR3 DNA reads TGTGCCAGCCTCGCGGAGAGAACAGGGGGAGCTTTCTTT. This codes for CASLAERTGGAFF.